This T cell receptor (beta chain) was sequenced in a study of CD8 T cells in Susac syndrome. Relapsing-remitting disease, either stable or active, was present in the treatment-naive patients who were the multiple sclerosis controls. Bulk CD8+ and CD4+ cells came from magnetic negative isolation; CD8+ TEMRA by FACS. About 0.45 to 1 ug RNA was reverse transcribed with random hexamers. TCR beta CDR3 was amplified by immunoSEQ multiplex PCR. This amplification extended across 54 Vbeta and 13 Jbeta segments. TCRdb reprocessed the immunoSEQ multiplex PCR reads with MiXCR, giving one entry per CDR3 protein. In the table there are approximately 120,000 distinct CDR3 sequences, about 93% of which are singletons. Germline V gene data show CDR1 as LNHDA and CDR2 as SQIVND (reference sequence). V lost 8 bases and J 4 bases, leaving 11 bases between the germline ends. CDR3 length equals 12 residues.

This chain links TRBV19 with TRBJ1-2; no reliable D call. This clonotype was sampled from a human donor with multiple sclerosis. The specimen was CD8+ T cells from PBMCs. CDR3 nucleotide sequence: TGTGCCAGTCTAAGCGGGAGCTATGGCTACACCTTC. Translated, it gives CASLSGSYGYTF.